This T cell receptor (beta chain) was recovered during a study of blood T cell repertoires in COVID-19 (dated by TCRdb to the early 2020s). Context from the whole study: Samples covering the acute and convalescent phases of COVID-19 were provided by collaborators in the United States, Italy and Spain. The prospective study material was composed of cDNA or gDNA derived from T cells, B-cell-depleted T cells, or PBMCs. HLA class I and class II types, where available, came from metadata supplied by the sample provider rather than from assay-based typing. The repertoires were released in a freely available public database meant as a resource for research on the immune response to SARS-CoV-2. Subjects who had been exposed to COVID-19, were actively infected with it, or had recovered from it provided the deeply sampled blood TCRbeta repertoires that made up the dataset. The samples were drawn from the first 160 participants of the ongoing ImmuneRACE study and from 1,200 or so subjects provided by 6 global collaborators. Sample metadata almost always included a de-identified subject ID, COVID-19 status, age in years and sex. What the research found in general, with its limitations: How much clinical and demographic metadata was included differed by source and by participant, and the metadata was provided uncurated.

TCRbeta CDR3 regions were amplified from genomic DNA using the immunoSEQ Assay, a bias-controlled multiplex PCR. As for the original processing: Within the assay, amplification of reference gene primers was used to estimate how many nucleated cells each sample contained. Sequence reads were collapsed and filtered to measure the absolute abundance of every unique TCRbeta CDR3 rearrangement. For each sample, productive Simpson clonality was calculated as the square root of Simpson's diversity index across productive rearrangements. Sourced from immuneACCESS, this table was stored by TCRdb with only in-frame sequences that have V and J called. A share of the clones is absent; for the studies checked, an unresolved V gene accounts for under half, and the remainder has no known explanation. Clone size and V and J calls were adopted from that table, with D and trimming inferred from the DNA. In all, the sample holds roughly 200,000 clones, and around nine tenths of those were seen once. 2.7% of the sample goes to the ten largest clones.

This clone showed up just a few times. The clone's antigen remains unknown. Per-base quality was not reported, and no clone a single base away is much larger than it. Collaborating institutions collected whole blood in K2EDTA tubes following their own protocols. For TCRbeta analysis, collaborators shipped samples in one of three forms: frozen whole blood, isolated PBMCs, or DNA extracted from either of those sample types. CDR1 LGHNA and CDR2 YSLEER are derived from the germline V gene. V is shortened by 0 bases, J by 3 bases, and the region joining them spans 12 bases. The CDR3 numbers 16 residues from cysteine through phenylalanine. Just the 48-base CDR3 DNA is kept, in frame starting at base 1.

The specimen was peripheral blood. The TCR originated in a middle-aged man with active or convalescent COVID-19. The rearrangement joined TRBV4-3 to TRBJ2-1; a tentative D call is TRBD1 (5 bases match). The nucleotide sequence is given as TGCGCCAGCAGCCAAGATTGGGGCAGACTCTACAATGAGCAGTTCTTC. The resulting protein is CASSQDWGRLYNEQFF.